This T cell receptor beta chain was recovered during a study of T cells in women clearing cervical HPV infection. CDR3 size: 14 residues. Germline V lookup: CDR1 DFQATT, CDR2 SNEGSKA (reference sequence). After removal of 2 bases from V and 7 bases from J, the junction contained 5 bases not matched to a gene. All participants had a single incident cervical HPV16 infection, and prevalent HPV16 infections were excluded. MY09/MY11 PCR detected cervical HPV DNA; dot-blot assigned genotypes. Study findings and constraints: Combining TCR richness with V gene abundances gave approximately 0.8 AUC.

This clone registers medium-sized by frequency. The antigen remains unidentified. The CDR3 is cut off 3 residues early in the read; its end comes from the germline J gene. Sequencing used immunoSEQ multiplex PCR; TCRdb keeps in-frame clones, though not all of them. This specimen shows some 20,000 clones; the ten leading clones hold approximately 7%. The chain has TRBV20-1 and TRBJ1-6; TRBD1 matches 7 bases. The sequenced material came from blood buffy coat. This sequence was found in a woman between 18 and 69 years old with a cervical HPV16 infection that either progressed to CIN3+ or cleared (not recorded which). The DNA read from the CDR3 is TGCAGTGCTAGATCTCGACAGGGAAATTCACCC. Translating gives CSARSRQGNSP. The full CDR3 protein is CSARSRQGNSPLHF.